The clone carrying this TCR beta chain has a handful of counts. Other DNA sequences within the sample encode an identical CDR3. The germline V and J ends were trimmed by 0 bases and 6 bases, with 7 bases remaining between them. From germline, CDR1 is SGHNT and CDR2 YYREEE (reference sequence). This CDR3 is built from 13 residues. The data derive from a study of Ad26.COV2.S vaccination and SARS-CoV-2 variants. Study context: By the intramuscular route, Ad26.COV2.S was given once, or twice 56 days apart.

The treatment is: 19 received Ad26.COV2.S at low or high dose, single or two shots; about five received placebo; per-sample allocation not given. Material that was analyzed had been drawn on day 63 after the first vaccine or placebo injection. Data came from immunoSEQ multiplex PCR; TCRdb stores just in-frame clones and leaves some out. This table has about 410,000 clones, 88% appearing once. The clonotype comes from a person aged 18-65 years who received the Ad26.COV2.S COVID-19 vaccine or a placebo. The rearrangement uses TRBV5-4 and TRBJ1-5; D unresolved. Specimen: peripheral blood, collected in a trial of Ad26.COV2.S vaccine versus placebo. CDR3 bases: TGTGCCAGCAGCTTGGAAGGCGGTCAGCCCCAGCATTTT. Its protein product is CASSLEGGQPQHF.